The T cell receptor beta chain under discussion was sequenced for a study of monozygotic twins with cystic fibrosis. Assay used: immunoSEQ multiplex PCR; TCRdb lists only in-frame clones, some missing. The table lists around 9,500 clones, 98% to 99% of them singletons. With regard to this clone: Antigen unknown.

Study-wide results and limits: J usage was most co-twin-similar in 8 of 16 pairs, V in 13. The repertoire was suggested to be naive-dominated, clonality median approximately 0.0098.

Between the trimmed V and J ends, which lost 5 bases and 4 bases, there was a span of 11 bases. The CDR3 sequence is 13 residues long. Germline V gene sequence: CDR1 SGHVS, CDR2 FQNEAQ. The receptor was isolated from a girl aged 2 to 10 with cystic fibrosis. This chain links TRBV7-8 with TRBJ1-1, with D possibly matching TRBD1 (5 bases). The sample consisted of blood. The CDR3 sequence: CASSVDITTEAFF. CDR3 DNA sequence: TGTGCCAGCAGCGTGGACATAACCACTGAAGCTTTCTTT.